These 30 T cell receptor beta chains originate from one sample sequenced in a study of CXCR3-negative and CXCR3-positive naive CD8 T cells. It was by 5' RACE with UMI labels that the TRB cDNA libraries were prepared. Using the 5' RACE reads, TCRdb records one entry per CDR3 protein without DNA. The table lists fewer than 80,000 distinct CDR3 sequences. Material: naive CXCR3- CD8+ T cells from blood. As for subset: CD45RO-CCR7+CD27+CD95- naive CD8+ T cells lacking CXCR3 (TNR3-). The origin of the receptors is a human donor in good health. Some clones in this sample may be carry-over from other donors' samples.

The rearrangement uses TRBV12-3 or TRBV12-4 and TRBJ1-5; TCRdb returns TRBD1, unconfirmable since there is no DNA. The CDR3 contains 12 residues. CDR3 amino acids: CARQGQNQPQHF.

The chain recombines TRBV29-1 with TRBJ2-7; the D call of TRBD1 rests on TCRdb alone, since no DNA is present to check it. Germline V CDR1 and CDR2: SQVTM, ANQGSEA. The CDR3 is made up of 13 amino acids. The CDR3 here is CSVKSTRAYEQYF.

The genes are TRBV29-1 and TRBJ2-3; the TRBD1 assignment by TCRdb is unverifiable without DNA. CDR1 is SQVTM, CDR2 ANQGSEA, per germline. This CDR3 contains 13 residues. The CDR3 region is CSVDGIQGDTQYF.

The chain uses TRBV29-1 and TRBJ1-1; without DNA, the TCRdb call of TRBD1 cannot be checked. The germline V gene encodes CDR1 SQVTM and CDR2 ANQGSEA. CDR3 size: 16 residues. CDR3 sequence: CSVYSPGQGLNTEAFF.

The J gene is TRBJ2-7, the V gene TRBV12-3 or TRBV12-4. This CDR3 comprises 13 residues. CDR3 loop: CASSFTYTYEQYF.

The chain joins TRBV13 to TRBJ2-5; as DNA is missing, the TRBD2 call by TCRdb cannot be tested. CDR3 size: 13 residues. Germline loops: CDR1 PRHDT, CDR2 FYEKMQ (reference sequence). This CDR3 reads CASSWGLGGTQYF.

This chain joins TRBV18 and TRBJ1-1; the TCRdb call, TRBD1, lacks DNA for checking. The CDR3 spans 14 residues. Germline CDR1 is KGHSH and CDR2 is LQKENI. CDR3 loop: CASSRDRANTEAFF.

The gene calls are TRBV5-8 and TRBJ2-1; no DNA is available, so the TRBD1 call from TCRdb remains unchecked. Germline CDR1 reads SGHTS; CDR2 reads YDEGEE. The CDR3 totals 14 residues. CDR3 region: CASSLGQFYNEQFF.

The V and J genes are TRBV6-5 and TRBJ2-2; TCRdb returns TRBD1, unconfirmable since there is no DNA. Germline CDR1 reads MNHEY; CDR2 reads SVGAGI. This CDR3 is 16 amino acids long. This CDR3 reads CASSYSLGVNTGELFF.

This sequence joins TRBV7-8 and TRBJ1-5; the D call from TCRdb, TRBD1, cannot be confirmed without DNA. The CDR3 sequence is 16 residues long. Germline V gene sequence: CDR1 SGHVS, CDR2 FQNEAQ. The CDR3 sequence: CASSLAGGYSNQPQHF.

V gene TRBV7-9 combines with J gene TRBJ2-1; TCRdb names TRBD2, which stays unverified in the absence of DNA. The CDR3 spans 18 residues. Germline CDR1 reads SEHNR; CDR2 reads FQNEAQ (reference sequence). CDR3 protein: CASNGRLAESSSYNEQFF.

This chain uses TRBV7-6 with TRBJ2-1; TCRdb picks TRBD2, but there is no DNA to check that call. In germline, CDR1 is SGHVS, CDR2 FNYEAQ. The CDR3 is 16 amino acids. CDR3: CASSFLPLAGDNEQFF. The whole variable domain, remainder taken from reference TRBV7-6 and TRBJ2-1, is GAGVSQSPRYKVTKRGQDVALRCDPISGHVSLYWYRQALGQGPEFLTYFNYEAQQDKSGLPNDRFSAERPEGSISTLTIQRTEQRDSAMYRCASSFLPLAGDNEQFFGPGTRLTVL.

The J gene is TRBJ2-3, the V gene TRBV5-1; as DNA is missing, the TRBD2 call by TCRdb cannot be tested. CDR1 and CDR2 (germline): SGHRS, YFSETQ. The CDR3 contains 14 residues. CDR3 residues: CASSLAVGTDTQYF.

The chain combines TRBV12-3 or TRBV12-4 with TRBJ2-7; the TCRdb D gene call, TRBD1, has no DNA to confirm it. CDR3 length: 16 amino acids. The chain's CDR3 is CASSPPDSESSYEQYF.

V is TRBV6-6 and J is TRBJ1-5; the TRBD1 assignment by TCRdb is unverifiable without DNA. Germline CDR1 reads MNHNY; CDR2 reads SVGAGI (reference sequence). The CDR3 is 13 residues long. This chain's CDR3 is CASSYGQGQPQHF.

The genes are TRBV19 and TRBJ2-3; without DNA, the TCRdb call of TRBD2 cannot be checked. The CDR3 has 16 residues. Germline V gene sequence: CDR1 LNHDA, CDR2 SQIVND (reference sequence). CDR3 protein: CASSIALAGGEDTQYF.

The gene calls are TRBV2 and TRBJ2-1; no DNA is available, so the TRBD2 call from TCRdb remains unchecked. The CDR3 is 14 residues long. Germline CDR1 SNHLY, CDR2 FYNNEI. The CDR3 is CASKIAGGYNEQFF.

The chain joins TRBV6-2 or TRBV6-3 to TRBJ2-7; TCRdb designates TRBD1, a call that cannot be tested without DNA. From germline, CDR1 is MNHEY and CDR2 SVGEGT. This CDR3 has 14 residues. Here the CDR3 reads CASSYGGTSYEQYF.

The gene calls are TRBV25-1 and TRBJ2-1. The CDR3 length is 13 residues. Germline loops: CDR1 MGHDK, CDR2 SYGVNS. The CDR3 sequence is CASSRDSYNEQFF.

The chain combines TRBV28 with TRBJ2-3; TCRdb designates TRBD2, a call that cannot be tested without DNA. CDR1 is MDHEN and CDR2 is SYDVKM in the germline V gene. This CDR3 comprises 14 residues. The CDR3 loop is CASSLGTFTDTQYF.

The genes are TRBV2 and TRBJ1-2; the TCRdb call, TRBD1, lacks DNA for checking. The CDR3 spans 14 residues. Germline loops: CDR1 SNHLY, CDR2 FYNNEI. The CDR3 reads CASRDPGAGYGYTF.

This sequence joins TRBV11-2 and TRBJ2-5. In germline, CDR1 is SGHAT, CDR2 FQNNGV. This CDR3 is 15 amino acids long. This CDR3 is CASSLDRYLGETQYF.

The V call is TRBV12-3 or TRBV12-4, the J call TRBJ2-7; TCRdb reports TRBD1, a call that lacks DNA to check it against. CDR3 size: 14 residues. This CDR3 reads CASSSDRILYEQYF.

V gene TRBV5-4 combines with J gene TRBJ2-7; the TCRdb call, TRBD1, lacks DNA for checking. The CDR3 is 15 residues long. From germline, CDR1 is SGHNT and CDR2 YYREEE (reference sequence). The CDR3 is CASSRRDTTSYEQYF.

The chain employs TRBV28 and TRBJ2-1; TCRdb names TRBD2, which stays unverified in the absence of DNA. Germline assignment: CDR1 MDHEN and CDR2 SYDVKM. The CDR3 is 11 amino acids. CDR3 sequence: CASNLGGVVFF.

The chain's CDR3 is CASRFEATTDTQYF. The V call is TRBV5-5, the J call TRBJ2-3. The CDR3 consists of 14 residues. Germline V gene lookup returns CDR1 SGHKS and CDR2 YYEKEE (reference sequence).

The rearrangement uses TRBV19 and TRBJ2-1; TCRdb gives TRBD1 as the D gene, but with no DNA this cannot be confirmed. The germline gives CDR1 LNHDA, CDR2 SQIVND (reference sequence). This CDR3 is 14 amino acids long. CDR3 protein: CASSIELTGNEQFF.

The chain links TRBV12-3 or TRBV12-4 to TRBJ2-1. CDR3 length: 14 residues. CDR3 protein: CASSFLDGYNEQFF.

This chain connects TRBV7-8 to TRBJ1-1; the D call of TRBD1 rests on TCRdb alone, since no DNA is present to check it. Germline lookup yields CDR1 SGHVS and CDR2 FQNEAQ. This CDR3 spans 16 amino acids. CDR3 in amino acids: CASSLSIGAVGPEAFF.

V and J are TRBV28 and TRBJ2-3; the TCRdb call, TRBD1, lacks DNA for checking. Germline CDR1 reads MDHEN; CDR2 reads SYDVKM. This CDR3 has 15 residues. The CDR3 here is CASSYRGLSADTQYF.